This record covers a single T cell receptor beta chain. Its antigen remains unidentified. V shed 6 bases and J shed 5 bases, with 16 bases lying between them. The CDR3 extends over 14 amino acids. Germline CDR1 MGHDK, CDR2 SYGVNS. This sample stems from a study of shared clonotypes between healthy human individuals. Across the study: CD4 naive cells filled three plates per donor, CD4 memory three, CD8 naive two and CD8 memory one. Study outcomes and limitations: The study found 4.5% to 6% of naive CD4 clonotypes shared across a few donors.

Assay used: immunoSEQ multiplex PCR; TCRdb lists only in-frame clones, some missing. The repertoire includes just over 2,000,000 clones, roughly 96% of them detected once, and around 0.13% sits in the top ten. V gene TRBV25-1 combines with J gene TRBJ1-2; D perhaps matches TRBD1 (6 bases). Material: naive CD4+ T cells sorted from blood. Documented subset: CD45RA+ positively selected. This sequence was found in a man between 18 and 35 years old in good health. In DNA form, the CDR3 reads TGTGCCAGCAGGGCCGGAGGGGGGGCTTATGGCTACACCTTC. Its translation: CASRAGGGAYGYTF.